These 22 T cell receptor beta chains were sequenced from one sample in a study of blood T cell repertoires in COVID-19. Repertoires were generated with immunoSEQ multiplex PCR, while TCRdb's copy carries only in-frame clones and drops some. This repertoire shows 99,000 or so clones, around 84% found once; its top ten account for 15%. What was sequenced was peripheral blood. These receptors came from a woman of 80 years or more with acute or convalescent COVID-19.

This rearrangement joins TRBV18 to TRBJ1-1; 7 bases map to TRBD1. Germline lookup yields CDR1 KGHSH and CDR2 LQKENI. The CDR3 is 15 amino acids. V trimming: 0 bases; J trimming: 1 base; junction bases outside the gene matches: 2. The chain's CDR3 is CASSPPGQRNTEAFF. CDR3 nucleotides: TGTGCCAGCTCACCACCGGGACAGAGGAACACTGAAGCTTTCTTT.

V and J are TRBV11-2 and TRBJ2-1; D is undetermined. V was pared by 7 bases and J by 4 bases, with 14 bases between. Germline CDR1 reads SGHAT; CDR2 reads FQNNGV. This CDR3 spans 14 amino acids. CDR3 sequence reads: CASNLLAGYNEQFF. DNA for the CDR3: TGTGCCAGCAACCTCTTAGCTGGGTACAATGAGCAGTTCTTC.

V and J are TRBV4-1 and TRBJ2-2; 11 bases match TRBD2. CDR3 length: 17 amino acids. Losses at the gene ends were 5 bases for V and 7 bases for J; bases not matched to a gene: 12. The germline CDR1 and CDR2 sequences are MGHRA and YSYEKL. CDR3 loop: CASSNLLAGGHSGELFF. The CDR3 coding sequence is TGCGCCAGCAGCAACCTTCTAGCGGGAGGACATAGCGGGGAGCTGTTTTTT.

The chain joins TRBV6-5 to TRBJ2-1, with 7 bases aligning to TRBD2. The CDR3 runs 15 residues. CDR1 is MNHEY and CDR2 is SVGAGI in the germline V gene. With 6 bases clipped from V and 9 bases from J, the junction kept 14 bases outside the gene matches. The CDR3 DNA sequence: TGTGCCAGCAGAGGACTAGAAAAAGGCCTTACTGAGCAGTTCTTC. Translation gives CASRGLEKGLTEQFF.

The chain joins TRBV7-2 to TRBJ2-3; 7 positions agree with TRBD2. The V segment lost 4 bases and the J segment 0 bases; nucleotides outside the gene matches: 7. The germline CDR1 and CDR2 sequences are SGHTA and FQGNSA. This CDR3 is 16 amino acids long. CDR3 protein: CASSSGSGSSTDTQYF. DNA of the CDR3: TGTGCCAGCAGCTCCGGTAGCGGGTCAAGCACAGATACGCAGTATTTT.

V and J are TRBV15 and TRBJ2-7; D might be TRBD2 (5 bases). The CDR3 is 15 residues long. V lost 1 base and J lost 0, with 10 bases in between. The germline V gene encodes CDR1 LNHNV and CDR2 YYDKDF (reference sequence). The CDR3 region has the DNA TGTGCCACCAGCAGAGTGAGGGAAGTCTCCTACGAGCAGTACTTC. Translation gives CATSRVREVSYEQYF. The entire variable domain, with the rest obtained from reference TRBV15 and TRBJ2-7, is as follows: DAMVIQNPRYQVTQFGKPVTLSCSQTLNHNVMYWYQQKSSQAPKLLFHYYDKDFNNEADTPDNFQSRRPNTSFCFLDIRSPGLGDTAMYLCATSRVREVSYEQYFGPGTRLTVT.

The rearrangement uses TRBV7-8 and TRBJ2-3, with D perhaps being TRBD1 or TRBD2 (6 bases each). Germline CDR1 SGHVS, CDR2 FQNEAQ. The CDR3 is 18 residues long. Deletions cut 5 bases from V and 0 bases from J, with 21 bases between. As DNA, the CDR3 is TGTGCCAGCAGCCGGGGGCTCCTAGCGAGACCTAGCACAGATACGCAGTATTTT. Its protein is CASSRGLLARPSTDTQYF. The full variable domain, completed using reference TRBV7-8 and TRBJ2-3, is GAGVSQSPRYKVAKRGQDVALRCDPISGHVSLFWYQQALGQGPEFLTYFQNEAQLDKSGLPSDRFFAERPEGSVSTLKIQRTQQEDSAVYLCASSRGLLARPSTDTQYFGPGTRLTVL.

The rearrangement uses TRBV6-5 and TRBJ2-5, with D perhaps matching TRBD1 (6 bases). The germline CDR1 and CDR2 sequences are MNHEY and SVGAGI. The CDR3 covers 12 residues. The germline V and J ends were trimmed by 10 bases and 5 bases, with 14 bases remaining between them. Here the CDR3 reads CATGALRETQYF. CDR3 in DNA: TGTGCCACAGGGGCCTTACGGGAGACCCAGTACTTC.

The chain links TRBV5-1 to TRBJ1-1; 12 bases agree with TRBD1. This CDR3 region has 15 residues. CDR1 is SGHRS and CDR2 is YFSETQ in the germline V gene. The ends lost 5 bases at V and 4 bases at J; junction bases unmatched: 6. In DNA, the CDR3 is TGCGCCAGCAGATCCGGGACAGGGGGCCGCACTGAAGCTTTCTTT. Translation gives CASRSGTGGRTEAFF.

V gene TRBV5-8 combines with J gene TRBJ1-4; TRBD1 agrees at 11 bases. Germline CDR1 is SGHTS and CDR2 is YDEGEE. The CDR3 runs to 15 residues. V was pared by 2 bases and J by 8 bases, with 5 bases of the junction left unmatched. The CDR3 sequence: CASSFGTGGREKLFF. In DNA, the CDR3 is TGTGCCAGCAGCTTCGGGACAGGGGGACGGGAAAAACTGTTTTTT.

DNA of the CDR3: TGTGCCAGCAGCCCAGCAATAGACAGGGGAGGGGGCTACACCTTC. Translating it yields CASSPAIDRGGGYTF. The V call is TRBV7-9, the J call TRBJ1-2, with TRBD1 matching 8 bases. In germline, CDR1 is SEHNR, CDR2 FQNEAQ (reference sequence). This CDR3 has 15 residues. Trimming removed 5 bases from V and 8 bases from J; junction bases left unmatched: 13.

On this clone itself: Its ends do not fully match the called genes, so a read error is possible. The gene calls are TRBV3-1 (or the pseudogene TRBV3-2) and TRBJ2-5; a possible D gene is TRBD1 (5 bases). CDR1 is LGHDT and CDR2 is YNNKEL in the germline V gene (reference sequence). This CDR3 comprises 12 residues. The CDR3, as DNA: TGTGCCAGCAGCCACGGCCAGGGTACGGAAAACTTC. Amino acids: CASSHGQGTENF.

The chain has TRBV5-6 and TRBJ1-5; perhaps TRBD1 as D (6 bases). V dropped 1 base and J dropped 2 bases, with 10 bases sitting between them. The CDR3 consists of 15 residues. Germline CDR1 SGHDT, CDR2 YYEEEE. The CDR3 coding sequence is TGTGCCAGCAGCTTGAGGGGGTCGGGCAATCAGCCCCAGCATTTT. This sequence encodes CASSLRGSGNQPQHF.

CDR3 DNA sequence: TGTGCCAGCAGTGAAGAAGACAGGGGGCGAAAAGCAGCCAAAAACATTCAGTACTTC. Translated, it gives CASSEEDRGRKAAKNIQYF. The rearrangement joins TRBV6-1 to TRBJ2-4; 10 bases line up with TRBD1. The CDR3 sequence is 19 residues long. V lost 1 base and J lost 0; bases outside the gene matches: 9. CDR1 is MNHNS, CDR2 SASEGT, per germline.

The chain is built from TRBV2 and TRBJ1-2; D not certain. V was trimmed by 4 bases and J by 4 bases, leaving 10 bases between them. The CDR3 is 13 amino acids. Germline V gene sequence: CDR1 SNHLY, CDR2 FYNNEI. The CDR3 DNA follows: TGTGCCAGCAGTGGGAGACTTCCCTATGGCTACACCTTC. It codes for CASSGRLPYGYTF.

V gene TRBV15 combines with J gene TRBJ2-5, with TRBD2 as a possible D gene (5 bases). The germline V gene encodes CDR1 LNHNV and CDR2 YYDKDF (reference sequence). The CDR3 spans 14 residues. Trimming took 1 base from V and 3 from J, leaving 9 bases between them. The CDR3 protein is CATSRGREKETQYF. The CDR3 DNA reads TGTGCCACCAGCAGAGGACGGGAAAAAGAGACCCAGTACTTC.

V usage is TRBV19 and J usage is TRBJ1-6; the match to TRBD1 covers 8 bases. The junction had 3 bases not matched to a gene; V was cut back by 8 bases and J by 0 bases. The CDR3 length is 15 residues. The germline gives CDR1 LNHDA, CDR2 SQIVND (reference sequence). The CDR3 sequence is CASRTGSSYNSPLHF. In nucleotides, the CDR3 is TGTGCCAGTCGGACAGGGAGCTCCTATAATTCACCCCTCCACTTT.

This clone was observed a single time. The chain couples TRBV6-6 to TRBJ2-4; 10 bases agree with TRBD2. Trimming removed 5 bases from V and 8 bases from J; junction bases left unmatched: 6. This CDR3 has 14 amino acids. Germline loops: CDR1 MNHNY, CDR2 SVGAGI (reference sequence). CDR3 coding DNA: TGTGCCAGCAGTAATGGACTAGCGGAAGACATTCAGTACTTC. It is translated as CASSNGLAEDIQYF.

The table lists this clone with a count of one. The chain links TRBV18 to TRBJ1-5; D is ambiguous. Germline V CDR1 and CDR2: KGHSH, LQKENI. The CDR3 sequence is 15 residues long. V was clipped by 3 bases and J by 5 bases, with 14 bases between them. The CDR3, as DNA: TGTGCCAGCTCACCGGCCTCGGTCGGAGATCAGCCCCAGCATTTT. Translation gives CASSPASVGDQPQHF.

In this sample, this clone turned up a few times. The V and J genes are TRBV19 and TRBJ2-4; D is possibly TRBD1 (5 bases). V was clipped by 6 bases and J by 4 bases, with 13 bases between them. The CDR3 length is 14 residues. Germline assignment: CDR1 LNHDA and CDR2 SQIVND (reference sequence). Here the CDR3 DNA reads TGTGCCAGTAGCGATAGGGGTTCAAAAAACATTCAGTACTTC. It encodes CASSDRGSKNIQYF. The variable domain in full, completed from reference TRBV19 and TRBJ2-4, reads DGGITQSPKYLFRKEGQNVTLSCEQNLNHDAMYWYRQDPGQGLRLIYYSQIVNDFQKGDIAEGYSVSREKKESFPLTVTSAQKNPTAFYLCASSDRGSKNIQYFGAGTRLSVL.

The chain uses TRBV18 and TRBJ1-4; 9 positions match TRBD1. This CDR3 is 15 amino acids long. Trimming at V came to 3 bases and at J to 4 bases, leaving 3 bases not matched to a gene. Per germline, CDR1 KGHSH and CDR2 LQKENI. The CDR3 sequence: CASSPGTGNNEKLFF. The CDR3 nucleotides are TGTGCCAGCTCACCGGGGACAGGGAATAATGAAAAACTGTTTTTT. Combining the CDR3 with reference TRBV18 and TRBJ1-4 gives the whole variable domain NAGVMQNPRHLVRRRGQEARLRCSPMKGHSHVYWYRQLPEEGLKFMVYLQKENIIDESGMPKERFSAEFPKEGPSILRIQQVVRGDSAAYFCASSPGTGNNEKLFFGSGTQLSVL.

This chain links TRBV19 with TRBJ2-1, with D perhaps matching TRBD2 (6 bases). Per the germline V gene, CDR1 is LNHDA and CDR2 is SQIVND (reference sequence). With 4 bases removed from V and 9 bases from J, the gap between germline ends came to 16 bases. The CDR3 spans 14 residues. DNA for the CDR3: TGTGCCAGTAGTACCCCGGGACTGGTGGTTGAGCAGTTCTTC. Its protein is CASSTPGLVVEQFF.